This T cell receptor (beta chain) was sequenced during a study of T cell responses to AZD1222 COVID-19 vaccine. Overall study results and limits: Reportedly, nearly half of unique spike TCRs recognized epitopes outside B.1.351/B.1.1.7 mutations. Increases in Spike-specific TCR breadth and depth were seen after two AZD1222 doses. Researchers report vaccine-associated CD4 TCRs spanning spike, with dominance at 160-218 and 743-854.

Note on this clone: The antigen is unknown.

Profiling relied on immunoSEQ multiplex PCR, and the TCRdb table lists in-frame clones only, not all of them. This sample yields some 100,000 clones, of which around 89% are seen a single time; about 1.8% belongs to the top ten. Material: peripheral blood, obtained on day 0 of AZD1222 vaccination. This TCR derives from an adult in good health.

DNA of the CDR3: TGTGCCAGCGCTAATAGCGGGCGGGCCTACGAGCAGTACTTC. Translation gives CASANSGRAYEQYF. V gene TRBV6-6 combines with J gene TRBJ2-7; 7 bases match TRBD2. V lost 8 bases to trimming and J lost 2 bases; unmatched junction nucleotides: 9. Germline values: CDR1 MNHNY, CDR2 SVGAGI (reference sequence). This CDR3 comprises 14 residues.